This T cell receptor beta chain originates from a study of Ad26.COV2.S vaccination and SARS-CoV-2 variants. Study information: A COV1001 Ad26.COV2.S trial-arm participant provided the sample. In the study, Ad26.COV2.S was injected intramuscularly once, or twice 56 days apart.

Treatment meaning: about 20 received Ad26.COV2.S at low or high dose, single or two shots; about 5 received placebo; per-sample allocation not given. All samples were drawn on day 63, counting from the first vaccine or placebo injection. The shot given was an Ad26 vector that makes Wuhan-strain SARS-CoV-2 spike. Sequencing used immunoSEQ multiplex PCR; TCRdb keeps in-frame clones, though not all of them. The sample has hundreds of thousands of clones; roughly 80% are singletons. The germline V gene has CDR1 SGHNT and CDR2 YENEEA. The CDR3 runs 14 residues. Between the trimmed V and J ends, which lost 4 bases and 6 bases, there was a span of 13 bases. Findings and limits, study-wide: Similar non-spike TCR breadth was seen in vaccine and placebo recipients.

In regard to this clone: Its antigen remains unidentified.

The chain combines TRBV11-3 with TRBJ2-1, with unresolved D. The sample in question was peripheral blood, obtained in a trial of Ad26.COV2.S vaccine versus placebo. The clonotype comes from a person aged 18-65 years who received the Ad26.COV2.S COVID-19 vaccine or a placebo. The CDR3: CASSSHPEANEQFF. The DNA of the CDR3 is TGTGCCAGCAGCTCCCACCCGGAAGCCAATGAGCAGTTCTTC.